Listed below are T cell receptor beta chains from one sample, sequenced in a study of blood T cell repertoires in COVID-19. Profiled with immunoSEQ multiplex PCR; TCRdb holds only in-frame clones, not every one. The table records more than 95,000 clones, roughly 80% of them present only once. The sequenced sample was peripheral blood. The receptors stem from a man in his 70s with acute or convalescent COVID-19. CDR3s include the opening cysteine and the closing phenylalanine or tryptophan. The D gene is left open where the match is weak. A row's size may be missing; if present it is once, few, many or a size class.

clone_size	v_call	d_call	j_call	cdr3_aa	cdr3_nt
NA	TRBV28	TRBD2	TRBJ2-1	CASSLPGTSSYNEQFF	TGTGCCAGCAGTCTCCCGGGGACTAGTTCCTACAATGAGCAGTTCTTC
NA	TRBV27	TRBD1	TRBJ2-2	CASSYPLTSDRCGEHRGAVF	TGTGCCAGCAGTTATCCACTGACCTCGGACAGGTGTGGCGAACACCGGGGAGCTGTTTTT
NA	TRBV3-1/TRBV3-2	NA	TRBJ2-7	CASSRQVGSYEQYF	TGTGCCAGCAGCCGACAGGTTGGCTCCTACGAGCAGTACTTC
NA	TRBV4-3	TRBD1	TRBJ1-4	CASSQYPTQGEDEKLFF	TGCGCCAGCAGCCAATACCCTACCCAGGGGGAGGATGAAAAACTGTTTTTT
NA	TRBV12-3/TRBV12-4	NA	TRBJ1-5	CASSKNTGYQHF	TGTGCCAGCAGTAAAAATACAGGGTACCAGCATTTT
NA	TRBV6-5	NA	TRBJ2-7	CASSSSPVREQYF	TGTGCCAGCAGTTCCTCGCCCGTTCGGGAGCAGTACTTC
NA	TRBV27	NA	TRBJ2-2	CASTGKINTGELFF	TGTGCCAGCACAGGGAAAATAAACACCGGGGAGCTGTTTTTT
NA	TRBV6-5	NA	TRBJ2-1	CASRRYRDFYNEQFF	TGTGCCAGCAGGCGCTACAGGGATTTCTACAATGAGCAGTTCTTC
NA	TRBV3-1/TRBV3-2	TRBD2	TRBJ2-7	CASSQSGSASYEQYF	TGTGCCAGCAGCCAAAGCGGGAGTGCGTCCTACGAGCAGTACTTC
NA	TRBV4-2	TRBD2	TRBJ2-1	CASSQDLASGGFF	TGTGCCAGCAGCCAAGATCTAGCTAGCGGGGGATTCTTC
NA	TRBV30	NA	TRBJ1-3	CAVRRDISGNTIYF	TGTGCCGTTCGAAGGGACATCTCTGGAAACACCATATATTTT
NA	TRBV5-8	NA	TRBJ1-5	CASRSYRGGDQPQHF	TGTGCCAGCAGGAGTTACAGAGGGGGAGATCAGCCCCAGCATTTT
NA	TRBV6-2/TRBV6-3	TRBD2	TRBJ2-5	CASSASGSQETQYF	TGTGCCAGCAGTGCCAGCGGGAGCCAAGAGACCCAGTACTTC
NA	TRBV6-6	NA	TRBJ1-2	CASSSPGFNYGYTF	TGTGCCAGCAGTTCCCCAGGGTTTAACTATGGCTACACCTTC
NA	TRBV7-8	TRBD1	TRBJ2-7	CASSLGFRDRGRKGQYF	TGTGCCAGCAGCTTAGGGTTCCGGGACAGGGGACGCAAGGGGCAGTACTTC
NA	TRBV9	TRBD1	TRBJ2-5	CASSVDRQGGLQETQYF	TGTGCCAGCAGCGTAGATAGACAGGGTGGGCTCCAAGAGACCCAGTACTTC
NA	TRBV29-1	NA	TRBJ2-7	CSVEDREHEQYF	TGCAGCGTTGAAGACAGGGAACACGAGCAGTACTTC
NA	TRBV9	TRBD2	TRBJ2-1	CASSVTSGSNEQFF	TGTGCCAGCAGCGTAACTAGCGGGAGCAATGAGCAGTTCTTC
NA	TRBV19	TRBD1	TRBJ1-1	CASSIGTEMNTEAFF	TGTGCCAGTAGTATCGGGACAGAGATGAACACTGAAGCTTTCTTT
NA	TRBV15	TRBD1	TRBJ1-2	CATSDRNDRAYGYTF	TGTGCCACCAGTGATCGGAATGACAGGGCCTATGGCTACACCTTC
NA	TRBV20-1	TRBD1	TRBJ1-3	CSAGGPGTGVVNSGNTIYF	TGCAGTGCTGGTGGACCCGGGACAGGGGTCGTAAACTCTGGAAACACCATATATTTT
NA	TRBV5-4	TRBD2	TRBJ2-3	CASSSLTSGRVDTQYF	TGTGCCAGCAGCAGTCTGACTAGCGGGAGAGTCGATACGCAGTATTTT
NA	TRBV2	TRBD2	TRBJ2-1	CASLAGSYNEQFF	TGTGCTTCCCTAGCGGGTTCCTACAATGAGCAGTTCTTC
NA	TRBV6-5	NA	TRBJ2-7	CASSYASGRGEQYF	TGTGCCAGCAGTTACGCCTCCGGGCGGGGCGAGCAGTACTTC
NA	TRBV5-1	TRBD1	TRBJ1-1	CASSPGQGGTEAFF	TGCGCCAGCAGCCCGGGACAGGGTGGCACTGAAGCTTTCTTT
few	TRBV7-9	NA	TRBJ2-1	CASSLGTTPSSEEQFF	TGTGCCAGCAGCTTAGGGACAACCCCCTCATCGGAGGAGCAGTTCTTC
few	TRBV7-8	TRBD1	TRBJ2-3	CASSLGPGTGRIEDPDTQYF	TGTGCCAGCAGCTTAGGACCCGGGACAGGGAGGATTGAGGACCCAGATACGCAGTATTTT
NA	TRBV7-2	NA	TRBJ1-1	CASSSHENTEAFF	TGTGCCAGCAGCTCACACGAGAACACTGAAGCTTTCTTT
NA	TRBV2	TRBD1	TRBJ1-6	CASKDRGDSPLHF	TGTGCCAGCAAGGACAGGGGTGATTCACCCCTCCACTTT
NA	TRBV29-1	TRBD1	TRBJ2-1	CSAGQGNEQFF	TGCAGCGCTGGACAGGGTAATGAGCAGTTCTTC
NA	TRBV28	TRBD1	TRBJ1-2	CASSLALGQDNYGYTF	TGTGCCAGCAGTTTAGCCCTGGGACAGGATAACTATGGCTACACCTTC
few	TRBV5-4	NA	TRBJ1-2	CASSRGQDLYGYTF	TGTGCCAGCAGCAGAGGACAAGACCTCTATGGCTACACCTTC
NA	TRBV7-3	NA	TRBJ2-2	CASSSQGQYGGELFF	TGTGCCAGCAGCTCACAAGGACAGTACGGAGGGGAGCTGTTTTTT
NA	TRBV19	TRBD1	TRBJ1-4	CASSLGTGDEKLFF	TGTGCCAGTAGTCTCGGGACAGGGGATGAAAAACTGTTTTTT
NA	TRBV7-9	NA	TRBJ2-5	CASSLVTVGETQYF	TGTGCCAGCAGCTTAGTGACAGTGGGAGAGACCCAGTACTTC
NA	TRBV9	TRBD2	TRBJ2-2	CASSPMTSGRTGELFF	TGTGCCAGCAGCCCCATGACTAGCGGTAGGACCGGGGAGCTGTTTTTT
NA	TRBV7-3	NA	TRBJ2-3	CASSLAGLSTDTQYF	TGTGCCAGCAGCTTAGCGGGATTATCGACAGATACGCAGTATTTT
NA	TRBV7-2	NA	TRBJ1-6	CASSLGIRAALNSPLHF	TGTGCCAGCAGCTTAGGGATCAGGGCTGCACTTAATTCACCCCTCCACTTT
NA	TRBV7-3	TRBD1	TRBJ1-2	CASSAGQGGNYGYTF	TGTGCCAGCAGCGCGGGACAGGGGGGGAACTATGGCTACACCTTC
once	TRBV6-6	TRBD1	TRBJ1-5	CASSYQGGQPQHF	TGTGCCAGCAGTTACCAGGGGGGTCAGCCCCAGCATTTT
once	TRBV19	TRBD1	TRBJ1-5	CASSLGQGAIQPQHF	TGTGCCAGTAGCCTCGGACAGGGGGCGATTCAGCCCCAGCATTTT
few	TRBV4-1	TRBD1	TRBJ2-2	CASSGTANTGELFF	TGCGCCAGCAGCGGGACAGCGAACACCGGGGAGCTGTTTTTT